One sample yielded the 14 T cell receptor beta chains listed below, sequenced in a study of early T cells in non-severe SARS-CoV-2 infection. TCRdb reanalysed the 5' RACE reads using MiXCR and keeps one entry per CDR3 protein. The repertoire holds roughly 70,000 distinct CDR3 sequences, with over 20% as singletons. The sample consisted of whole blood, taken at baseline. Receptors were obtained from an adult who was a healthcare worker with PCR-confirmed SARS-CoV-2 infection or an uninfected control (not recorded which).

The chain links TRBV6-6 to TRBJ2-2; D is possibly TRBD1 or TRBD2 (5 bases each). There are 13 residues in the CDR3. Germline assignment: CDR1 MNHNY and CDR2 SVGAGI (reference sequence). The V and J ends lost 6 bases and 7 bases respectively, with 12 bases between them. CDR3 residues: CASSPGTGGELFF. Written as DNA, the CDR3 is TGTGCCAGCAGCCCTGGGACCGGCGGGGAGCTGTTTTTT.

The chain combines TRBV12-3 or TRBV12-4 with TRBJ1-2; no reliable D call. Trimming removed 5 bases from V and 4 bases from J, with 14 bases in between. The CDR3 sequence is 14 residues long. This CDR3 is CASSPEGFGYGYTF. In nucleotides, the CDR3 is TGTGCCAGCAGTCCCGAGGGTTTTGGCTATGGCTACACCTTC.

The V and J genes are TRBV20-1 and TRBJ1-1, with a possible D match to TRBD1 (5 bases). V lost 6 bases to trimming and J lost 0 bases, with 11 bases between them. This CDR3 spans 13 amino acids. Germline loops: CDR1 DFQATT, CDR2 SNEGSKA (reference sequence). This chain's CDR3 is CSAIGGMNTEAFF. As DNA, the CDR3 is TGCAGTGCAATCGGGGGGATGAACACTGAAGCTTTCTTT.

This clonotype was detected only a few times. This chain connects TRBV4-1 to TRBJ2-1; tentatively, D is TRBD2 (6 bases). The V and J ends lost 4 bases and 0 bases respectively, with 13 bases between them. This CDR3 has 16 amino acids. Germline lookup yields CDR1 MGHRA and CDR2 YSYEKL. The CDR3 loop reads CASSLNSGSSYNEQFF. The CDR3 region has the DNA TGCGCCAGCAGCCTGAATAGCGGATCCTCCTACAATGAGCAGTTCTTC.

This clonotype appeared a few times. V is TRBV28 and J is TRBJ2-7; D perhaps matches TRBD2 (5 bases). Trimming removed 2 bases at V and 2 bases at J, with 13 bases between. The CDR3 extends over 15 amino acids. The germline V gene encodes CDR1 MDHEN and CDR2 SYDVKM. The CDR3 coding sequence is TGTGCCAGCAGTTTACCCTCGGGAAGAACCTACGAGCAGTACTTC. This sequence encodes CASSLPSGRTYEQYF.

This clonotype came up many times. The rearrangement joins TRBV12-3 or TRBV12-4 to TRBJ2-4; perhaps TRBD2 as D (7 bases). The CDR3 totals 14 residues. Deletions cut 5 bases from V and 7 bases from J, with 15 bases between. CDR3 nucleotides: TGTGCCAGCAGTCCGACGGGGGGCGGGAACATTCAGTACTTC. Its protein product is CASSPTGGGNIQYF.

This clonotype turned up a few times. This sequence joins TRBV9 and TRBJ2-3, with TRBD2 identical over 10 bases. Germline CDR1 reads SGDLS; CDR2 reads YYNGEE. This CDR3 spans 16 amino acids. J gave up 1 base and V 0 bases, and 2 bases lay outside the gene matches. CDR3 bases: TGTGCCAGCAGCGTAGAGCTAGCGGGGGGCACAGATACGCAGTATTTT. Its translation: CASSVELAGGTDTQYF.

CDR3 in DNA: TGTGCCAGCAGCCAAGGGACAGGAGGACTCCAAGAGACCCAGTACTTC. Its translation is CASSQGTGGLQETQYF. V is TRBV3-1 and J is TRBJ2-5; 7 nucleotides line up with TRBD1. The ends lost 1 base at V and 1 base at J; junction bases unmatched: 6. Germline CDR1 reads LGHDT; CDR2 reads YNNKEL (reference sequence). CDR3 length: 16 residues.

The rearrangement uses TRBV7-9 and TRBJ1-4; possible D gene TRBD1, 6 bases. The V and J ends lost 5 bases and 6 bases respectively, with 16 bases between them. The CDR3 covers 15 residues. Germline loops: CDR1 SEHNR, CDR2 FQNEAQ (reference sequence). The DNA of the CDR3 is TGTGCCAGCAGCCCCAGAGGGGCAGGGGATGAAAAACTGTTTTTT. Amino acids: CASSPRGAGDEKLFF. Using reference TRBV7-9 and TRBJ1-4 for the parts outside the CDR3, the full variable domain is DTGVSQNPRHKITKRGQNVTFRCDPISEHNRLYWYRQTLGQGPEFLTYFQNEAQLEKSRLLSDRFSAERPKGSFSTLEIQRTEQGDSAMYLCASSPRGAGDEKLFFGSGTQLSVL.

The CDR3 nucleotides are TGCGCCAGCAGCCAACTTAGCGGGGGGTTGACGACATACAATGAGCAGTTCTTC. Encoded protein: CASSQLSGGLTTYNEQFF. The chain has TRBV4-1 and TRBJ2-1; 10 bases line up with TRBD2. This CDR3 comprises 18 residues. V shed 2 bases and J 4 bases; nucleotides not matched to a gene: 11. Per germline, CDR1 MGHRA and CDR2 YSYEKL.

This sequence joins TRBV19 and TRBJ1-5; unclear D gene. The CDR3 spans 14 residues. Trimming stripped 5 bases from V and 5 bases from J, with 13 bases between. The germline CDR1 and CDR2 sequences are LNHDA and SQIVND (reference sequence). The CDR3 here is CASSATELYQPQHF. The CDR3 nucleotides are TGTGCCAGTAGTGCAACGGAGCTCTATCAGCCCCAGCATTTT.

This clonotype was detected ten times or more. The V call is TRBV5-1, the J call TRBJ2-7, with D hard to call. The germline V gene encodes CDR1 SGHRS and CDR2 YFSETQ. The CDR3 runs 12 residues. V was cut by 0 bases and J by 3 bases, with 4 bases left in between. The CDR3 region has the DNA TGCGCCAGCAGCTTGGACAACTACGAGCAGTACTTC. Translating it yields CASSLDNYEQYF.

In DNA form, the CDR3 reads TGTGCCAGCAGCTTAACACAGGGGGAGGTCAATGAGCAGTTCTTC. Its translation is CASSLTQGEVNEQFF. V usage is TRBV7-9 and J usage is TRBJ2-1; 8 bases are shared with TRBD1. The CDR3 length is 15 residues. Germline-derived CDR1 and CDR2 are SEHNR and FQNEAQ (reference sequence). The trim removed 2 bases at V and 6 bases at J, leaving 6 bases unmatched.

V usage is TRBV5-1 and J usage is TRBJ1-4; D possibly corresponds to TRBD1 (5 bases). The CDR3 spans 14 residues. CDR1 is SGHRS and CDR2 is YFSETQ in the germline V gene. Trimming shortened V by 5 bases and J by 0 bases, and 8 bases separated the two germline ends. The CDR3 sequence is CASSRGATNEKLFF. The CDR3 DNA sequence: TGCGCCAGCAGTCGAGGGGCAACTAATGAAAAACTGTTTTTT.